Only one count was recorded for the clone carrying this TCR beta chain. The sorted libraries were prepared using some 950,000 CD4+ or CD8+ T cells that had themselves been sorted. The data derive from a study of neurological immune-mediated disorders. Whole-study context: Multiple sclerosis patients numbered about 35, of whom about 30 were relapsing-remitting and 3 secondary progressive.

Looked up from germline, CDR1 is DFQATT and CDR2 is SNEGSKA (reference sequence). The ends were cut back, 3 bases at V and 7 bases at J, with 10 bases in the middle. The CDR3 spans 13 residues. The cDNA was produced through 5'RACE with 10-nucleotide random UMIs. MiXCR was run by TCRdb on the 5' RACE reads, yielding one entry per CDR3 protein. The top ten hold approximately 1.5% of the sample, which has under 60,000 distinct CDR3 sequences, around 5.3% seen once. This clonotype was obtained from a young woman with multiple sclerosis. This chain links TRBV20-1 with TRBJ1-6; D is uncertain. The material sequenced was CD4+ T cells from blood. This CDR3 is CSASSLVNSPLHF. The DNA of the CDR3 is TGCAGTGCTAGCTCCTTGGTGAATTCACCCCTCCACTTT.